These 8 T cell receptor beta chains share one sample of origin, sequenced in a study of cytomegalovirus exposure and HLA in healthy donors. The assay was immunoSEQ multiplex PCR, and TCRdb's table has in-frame clones only and misses some. This sample carries 150,000 or so clones, 84% of them seen once, and the ten largest clones take approximately 10%. Specimen: PBMCs. Receptor source: a man younger than 45 in good health and CMV-seropositive.

This clone was recorded a few times. The chain's CDR3 is CASSSEARGTDTQYF. CDR3 DNA sequence: TGTGCCAGCAGCTCGGAAGCAAGAGGGACAGATACGCAGTATTTT. The V call is TRBV7-2, the J call TRBJ2-3; the D gene is possibly TRBD2 (5 bases). Per germline, CDR1 SGHTA and CDR2 FQGNSA. This CDR3 has 15 residues. Trimming removed 4 bases at V and 3 bases at J, with 14 bases between.

This chain links TRBV6-5 with TRBJ1-1, with a weak D call TRBD1 (5 bases). The CDR3 sequence is 14 residues long. V lost 1 base to trimming and J lost 5 bases, with 11 bases between them. Looked up from germline, CDR1 is MNHEY and CDR2 is SVGAGI. CDR3 DNA: TGTGCCAGCAGTTACTGGGGACTAGGTACTGAAGCTTTCTTT. Protein product: CASSYWGLGTEAFF.

The gene calls are TRBV28 and TRBJ1-5, with D perhaps matching TRBD1 (5 bases). CDR1 MDHEN and CDR2 SYDVKM come from the germline V gene. Deletions cut 8 bases from V and 3 bases from J, with 14 bases between. This CDR3 spans 14 amino acids. Here the CDR3 DNA reads TGTGCCAGCCTTTCGACAGCCTCCAATCAGCCCCAGCATTTT. This translates into CASLSTASNQPQHF.

The chain joins TRBV11-2 to TRBJ2-7; D gene ambiguous. Germline CDR1 and CDR2: SGHAT and FQNNGV. Trimming took off 1 base at V and 12 bases at J, with 7 bases between the two ends. This CDR3 is built from 10 residues. CDR3 DNA sequence: TGTGCCAGCAGCTTAGTGGTCGGGTACTTC. Translating it yields CASSLVVGYF.

The rearrangement joins TRBV2 to TRBJ2-5, with D perhaps matching TRBD1 (6 bases). Germline CDR1 and CDR2: SNHLY and FYNNEI. Trimming took off 7 bases at V and 3 bases at J, with 15 bases between the two ends. The CDR3 length is 14 residues. The CDR3 loop reads CASTERTEEETQYF. In nucleotides, the CDR3 is TGTGCCAGCACCGAAAGGACAGAAGAAGAGACCCAGTACTTC.

V usage is TRBV18 and J usage is TRBJ2-3; D is ambiguous. The V end lost 1 base, the J end lost 0 bases, and 2 bases lay between the germline ends. The CDR3 is 13 amino acids. Germline CDR1 reads KGHSH; CDR2 reads LQKENI. CDR3 region: CASSPLSTDTQYF. The CDR3 DNA follows: TGTGCCAGCTCACCACTAAGCACAGATACGCAGTATTTT.

This chain uses TRBV21-1 with TRBJ1-2; TRBD1 is the table's D call and was not checked against the DNA. TRBV21-1 is noted as a pseudogene. This CDR3 spans 14 amino acids. CDR3 DNA sequence: TGTGCCAGCAGGCGTCCGGGACAGGCCTATGGCTACACCTTC. It translates to CASRRPGQAYGYTF.

The chain couples TRBV9 to TRBJ2-7, with TRBD1 as a possible D gene (5 bases). Germline values: CDR1 SGDLS, CDR2 YYNGEE. V was shortened by 3 bases and J by 0 bases, with 7 bases between the two germline ends. CDR3 length: 13 residues. Here the CDR3 reads CASSAGSSYEQYF. CDR3 bases: TGTGCCAGCAGCGCAGGGTCCTCCTACGAGCAGTACTTC.